Below are 2 T cell receptor beta chains sequenced from a single sample in a study of CD8 T cells in ankylosing spondylitis. Antigens of these TCRs are unknown. Study-level points and caveats: In ankylosing spondylitis blood, a motif of seven or eight highly homologous TCR beta variants appeared characteristic.

MiXCR, run by TCRdb on the 5' RACE reads, gives a single entry per CDR3 protein. The sample records 500,000 to 650,000 distinct CDR3 sequences, over 4% being singletons. The specimen was blood, either unsorted or a sorted T cell fraction (not recorded which). These receptors were taken from a male donor with ankylosing spondylitis.

V is TRBV27 and J is TRBJ2-1; the match to TRBD2 covers 9 bases. Germline CDR1 reads MNHEY; CDR2 reads SMNVEV (reference sequence). The CDR3 consists of 19 residues. After removal of 4 bases from V and 9 bases from J, the junction contained 22 bases not matched to a gene. The CDR3 reads CASSSSWRGLREGPIEQFF. CDR3 coding DNA: TGTGCCAGCAGTTCCTCCTGGAGGGGGTTGCGGGAGGGGCCCATTGAGCAGTTCTTC.

This clonotype was counted many times. The rearrangement uses TRBV4-3 and TRBJ1-3; no clear D. V lost 3 bases to trimming and J lost 2 bases, with 11 bases between them. The germline V gene encodes CDR1 LGHNA and CDR2 YSLEER. The CDR3 runs to 15 residues. DNA for the CDR3: TGCGCCAGCAGCCATCGTCCCGACCCTGGAAACACCATATATTTT. As protein: CASSHRPDPGNTIYF.